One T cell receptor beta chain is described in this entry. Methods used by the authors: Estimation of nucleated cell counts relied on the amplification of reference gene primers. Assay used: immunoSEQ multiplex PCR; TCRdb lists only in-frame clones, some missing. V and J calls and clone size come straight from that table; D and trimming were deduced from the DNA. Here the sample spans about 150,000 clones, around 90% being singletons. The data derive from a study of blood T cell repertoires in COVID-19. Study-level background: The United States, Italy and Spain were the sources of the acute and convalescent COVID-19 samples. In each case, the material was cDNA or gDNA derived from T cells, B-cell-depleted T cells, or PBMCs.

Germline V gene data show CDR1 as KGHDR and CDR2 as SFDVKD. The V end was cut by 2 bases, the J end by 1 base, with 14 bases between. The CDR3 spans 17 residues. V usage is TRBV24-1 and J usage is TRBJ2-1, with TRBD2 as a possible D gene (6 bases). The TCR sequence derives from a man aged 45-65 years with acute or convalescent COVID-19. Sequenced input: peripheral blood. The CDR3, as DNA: TGTGCCACCAGTGATTGGAGGGGTTTTGGTTCCTACAATGAGCAGTTCTTC. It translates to CATSDWRGFGSYNEQFF.